The T cell receptor (beta chain) under discussion was sequenced for a study of blood T cells in healthy people across ages. Study-wide results and caveats: A roughly linear fall in TCR beta diversity per million T cells was seen with increasing age. More naive CD4+ cells and higher diversity marked long-lived donors relative to aged donors. Unknown CMV status may confound age-related changes in expanded clones.

This clonotype came up once. Antigen specificity is unknown. V lost 7 bases and J lost 2; bases outside the gene matches: 5. Germline assignment: CDR1 MNHEY and CDR2 SVGEGT. The CDR3 extends over 15 amino acids. Alongside a J-beta primer mix, a sample-barcoded 5' primer served in a second PCR lasting roughly 7 to 11 cycles. Every molecule of cDNA carried a tag from a template-switch adaptor with 12 random nucleotides. TCRdb recomputed calls from the 5' RACE reads with MiXCR, one row per CDR3 protein. This sample has fewer than 800,000 distinct CDR3 sequences, with 32% found just once. J is TRBJ2-1 and V is TRBV6-2 or TRBV6-3; TRBD1 aligns across 10 bases. The sequenced material came from blood. This TCR was sampled from a woman over 75 in good health. The CDR3 loop reads CASTLGTGAYNEQFF. The CDR3 nucleotides are TGTGCCAGCACCTTGGGGACAGGGGCCTACAATGAGCAGTTCTTC.